The clone carrying this TCR beta chain showed up just once. The data were taken from a study of OX40 agonist ivuxolimab in advanced cancers. The germline V and J ends were trimmed by 6 bases and 6 bases, with 17 bases remaining between them. CDR1 and CDR2 (germline): SQVTM, ANQGSEA. This CDR3 contains 13 residues. TCRdb keeps only in-frame clones here, not all; method: immunoSEQ multiplex PCR. The data contain about 61,000 clones, more than 65% of them singletons. The rearrangement joins TRBV29-1 to TRBJ1-1; no reliable D call. The sample in question was CD4+ or CD8+ T cells sorted from blood, obtained in a trial of the OX40 agonist ivuxolimab. The TCR sequence derives from an adult with an advanced solid tumor such as melanoma, head and neck, liver or kidney cancer. CDR3 loop: CSVANGVGAEAFF. The CDR3 nucleotides read TGCAGCGTCGCTAATGGGGTCGGAGCTGAAGCTTTCTTT.